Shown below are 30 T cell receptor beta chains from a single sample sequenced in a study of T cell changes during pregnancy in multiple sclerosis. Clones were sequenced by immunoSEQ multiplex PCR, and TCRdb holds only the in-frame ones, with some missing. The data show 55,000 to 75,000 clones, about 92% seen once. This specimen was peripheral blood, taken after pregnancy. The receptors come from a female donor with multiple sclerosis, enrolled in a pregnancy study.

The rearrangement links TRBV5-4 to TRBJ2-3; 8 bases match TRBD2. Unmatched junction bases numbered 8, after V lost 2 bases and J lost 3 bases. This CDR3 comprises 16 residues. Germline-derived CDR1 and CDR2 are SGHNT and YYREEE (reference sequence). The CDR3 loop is CASSLRREEGTDTQYF. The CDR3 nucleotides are TGTGCCAGCAGCTTAAGGCGGGAGGAGGGAACAGATACGCAGTATTTT.

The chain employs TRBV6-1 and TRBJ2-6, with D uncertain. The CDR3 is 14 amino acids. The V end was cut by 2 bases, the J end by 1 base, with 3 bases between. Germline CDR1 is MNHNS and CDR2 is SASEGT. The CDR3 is CASSELSGANVLTF. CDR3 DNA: TGTGCCAGCAGTGAACTTTCTGGGGCCAACGTCCTGACTTTC.

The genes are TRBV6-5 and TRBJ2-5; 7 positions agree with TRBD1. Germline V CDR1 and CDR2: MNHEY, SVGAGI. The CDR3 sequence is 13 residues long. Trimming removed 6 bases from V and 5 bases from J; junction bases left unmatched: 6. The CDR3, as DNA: TGTGCCAGCAGCAAGACAGGGTTGGAGACCCAGTACTTC. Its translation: CASSKTGLETQYF.

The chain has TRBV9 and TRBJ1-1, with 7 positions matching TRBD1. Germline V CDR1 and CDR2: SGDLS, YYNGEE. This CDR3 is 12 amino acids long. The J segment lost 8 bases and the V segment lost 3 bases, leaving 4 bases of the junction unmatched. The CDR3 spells CASSGSGGEAFF. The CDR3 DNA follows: TGTGCCAGCAGCGGATCAGGGGGGGAAGCTTTCTTT.

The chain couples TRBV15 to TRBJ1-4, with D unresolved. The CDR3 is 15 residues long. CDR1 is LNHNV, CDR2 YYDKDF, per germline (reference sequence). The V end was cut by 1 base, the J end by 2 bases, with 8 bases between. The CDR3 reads CATSRGAKTNEKLFF. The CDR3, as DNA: TGTGCCACCAGCAGAGGGGCAAAGACTAATGAAAAACTGTTTTTT. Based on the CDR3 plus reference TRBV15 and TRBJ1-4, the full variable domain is DAMVIQNPRYQVTQFGKPVTLSCSQTLNHNVMYWYQQKSSQAPKLLFHYYDKDFNNEADTPDNFQSRRPNTSFCFLDIRSPGLGDTAMYLCATSRGAKTNEKLFFGSGTQLSVL.

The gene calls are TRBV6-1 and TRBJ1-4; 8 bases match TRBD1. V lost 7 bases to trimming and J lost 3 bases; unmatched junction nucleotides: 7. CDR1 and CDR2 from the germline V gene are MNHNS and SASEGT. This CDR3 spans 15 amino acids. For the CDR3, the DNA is TGTGCCAGCAACGCAGGGGGCTTGGCTAATGAAAAACTGTTTTTT. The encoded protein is CASNAGGLANEKLFF.

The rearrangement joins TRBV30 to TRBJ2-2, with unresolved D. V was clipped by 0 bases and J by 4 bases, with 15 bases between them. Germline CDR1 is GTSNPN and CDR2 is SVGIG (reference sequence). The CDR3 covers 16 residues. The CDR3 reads CAWSVPAWRGTGELFF. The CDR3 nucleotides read TGTGCCTGGAGTGTACCAGCCTGGCGCGGCACCGGGGAGCTGTTTTTT.

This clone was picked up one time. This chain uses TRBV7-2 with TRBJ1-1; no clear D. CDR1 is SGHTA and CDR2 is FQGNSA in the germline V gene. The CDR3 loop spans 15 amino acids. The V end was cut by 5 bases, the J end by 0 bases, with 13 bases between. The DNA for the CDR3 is TGTGCCAGCAGCGGCTACAGCGGGATGAACACTGAAGCTTTCTTT. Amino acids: CASSGYSGMNTEAFF.

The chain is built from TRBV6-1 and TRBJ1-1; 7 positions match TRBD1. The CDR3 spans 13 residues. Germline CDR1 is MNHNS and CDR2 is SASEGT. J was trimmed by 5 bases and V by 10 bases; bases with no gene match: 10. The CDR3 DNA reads TGTGCCACCGGTGGTACAGGGGTGACTGAAGCTTTCTTT. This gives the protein CATGGTGVTEAFF.

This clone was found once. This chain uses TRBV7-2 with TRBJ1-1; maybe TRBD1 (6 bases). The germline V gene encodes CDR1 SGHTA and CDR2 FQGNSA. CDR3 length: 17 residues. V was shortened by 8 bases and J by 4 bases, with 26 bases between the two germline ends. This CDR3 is CASGAPRRRGGGTEAFF. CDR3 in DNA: TGTGCCAGCGGCGCGCCGCGGCGCCGAGGGGGGGGCACTGAAGCTTTCTTT.

The DNA for the CDR3 is TGTGCCATCACCGACGCGGACAGACCTAACACTGAAGCTTTCTTT. Translation gives CAITDADRPNTEAFF. The chain couples TRBV10-3 to TRBJ1-1; possibly TRBD1 for D (6 bases). The CDR3 loop spans 15 amino acids. Germline assignment: CDR1 ENHRY and CDR2 SYGVKD. The ends were cut back, 7 bases at V and 2 bases at J, with 17 bases in the middle.

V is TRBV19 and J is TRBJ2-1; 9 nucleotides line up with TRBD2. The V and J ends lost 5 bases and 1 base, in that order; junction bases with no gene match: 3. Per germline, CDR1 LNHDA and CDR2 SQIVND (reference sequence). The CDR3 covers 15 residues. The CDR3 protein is CASSQTSGSYNEQFF. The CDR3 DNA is TGTGCCAGTAGTCAGACTAGCGGTTCCTACAATGAGCAGTTCTTC.

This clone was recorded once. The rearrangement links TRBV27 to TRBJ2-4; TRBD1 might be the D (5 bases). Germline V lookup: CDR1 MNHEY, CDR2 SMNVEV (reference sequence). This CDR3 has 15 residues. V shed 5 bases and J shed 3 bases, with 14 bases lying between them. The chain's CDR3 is CASSARAGFKNIQYF. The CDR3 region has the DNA TGTGCCAGCAGTGCCCGAGCAGGGTTCAAAAACATTCAGTACTTC.

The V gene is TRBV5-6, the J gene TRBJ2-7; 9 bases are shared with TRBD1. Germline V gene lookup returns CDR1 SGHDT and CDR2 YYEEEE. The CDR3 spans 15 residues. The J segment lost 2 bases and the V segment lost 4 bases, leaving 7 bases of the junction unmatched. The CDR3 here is CASSPGQGLPYEQYF. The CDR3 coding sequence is TGTGCCAGCAGCCCCGGACAGGGGCTTCCCTACGAGCAGTACTTC.

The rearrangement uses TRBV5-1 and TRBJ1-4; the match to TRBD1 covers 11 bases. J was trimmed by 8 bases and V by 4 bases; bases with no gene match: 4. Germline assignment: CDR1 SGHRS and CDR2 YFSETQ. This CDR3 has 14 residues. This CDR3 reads CASSRTGGEEKLFF. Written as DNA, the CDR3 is TGCGCCAGCAGCCGGACAGGGGGCGAAGAAAAACTGTTTTTT.

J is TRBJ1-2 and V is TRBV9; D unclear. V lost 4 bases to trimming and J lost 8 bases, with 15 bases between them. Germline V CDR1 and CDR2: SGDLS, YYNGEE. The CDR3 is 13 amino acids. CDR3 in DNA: TGTGCCAGCAGCCTCGACCCTTCGGGAGGCTACACCTTC. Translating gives CASSLDPSGGYTF.

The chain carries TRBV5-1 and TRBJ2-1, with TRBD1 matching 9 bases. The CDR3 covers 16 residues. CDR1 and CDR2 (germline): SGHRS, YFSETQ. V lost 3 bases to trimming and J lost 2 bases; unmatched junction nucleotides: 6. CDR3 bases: TGCGCCAGCAGCTCCTTCGGGACAGGGACCTACAATGAGCAGTTCTTC. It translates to CASSSFGTGTYNEQFF.

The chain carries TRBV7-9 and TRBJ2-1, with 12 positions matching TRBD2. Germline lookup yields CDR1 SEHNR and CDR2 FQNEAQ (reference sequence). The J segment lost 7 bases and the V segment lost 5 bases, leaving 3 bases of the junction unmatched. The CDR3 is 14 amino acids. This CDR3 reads CASSALAGGNEQFF. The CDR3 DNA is TGTGCCAGCAGCGCACTAGCGGGAGGAAATGAGCAGTTCTTC.

This CDR3 reads CAIQNGTGGHEQYF. CDR3 nucleotides: TGTGCCATACAAAACGGGACAGGGGGCCACGAGCAGTACTTC. J is TRBJ2-7 and V is TRBV10-3; 12 bases align to TRBD1. Germline V gene lookup returns CDR1 ENHRY and CDR2 SYGVKD. The CDR3 totals 14 residues. V lost 9 bases and J lost 5; bases outside the gene matches: 8.

CDR3 DNA: TGCAGTGCTGCAACGGACACTGGCTACACCTTC. This codes for CSAATDTGYTF. The chain combines TRBV20-1 with TRBJ1-2; D perhaps matches TRBD1 (5 bases). Trimming took 5 bases from V and 7 from J, leaving 11 bases between them. Germline V lookup: CDR1 DFQATT, CDR2 SNEGSKA (reference sequence). The CDR3 loop spans 11 amino acids.

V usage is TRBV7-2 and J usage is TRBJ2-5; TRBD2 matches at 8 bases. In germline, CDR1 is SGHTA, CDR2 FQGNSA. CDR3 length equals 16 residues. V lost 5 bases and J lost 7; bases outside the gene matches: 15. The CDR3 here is CASSPDPAGGIRTQYF. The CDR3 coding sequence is TGTGCCAGCAGCCCGGACCCGGCGGGAGGAATTAGGACCCAGTACTTC.

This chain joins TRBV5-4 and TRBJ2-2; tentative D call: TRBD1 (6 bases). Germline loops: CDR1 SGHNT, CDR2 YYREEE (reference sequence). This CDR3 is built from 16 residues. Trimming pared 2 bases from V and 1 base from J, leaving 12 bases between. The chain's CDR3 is CASSFGTRLNTGELFF. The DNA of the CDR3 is TGTGCCAGCAGCTTCGGGACACGGCTGAACACCGGGGAGCTGTTTTTT. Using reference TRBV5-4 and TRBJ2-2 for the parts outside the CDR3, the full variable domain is ETGVTQSPTHLIKTRGQQVTLRCSSQSGHNTVSWYQQALGQGPQFIFQYYREEENGRGNFPPRFSGLQFPNYSSELNVNALELDDSALYLCASSFGTRLNTGELFFGEGSRLTVL.

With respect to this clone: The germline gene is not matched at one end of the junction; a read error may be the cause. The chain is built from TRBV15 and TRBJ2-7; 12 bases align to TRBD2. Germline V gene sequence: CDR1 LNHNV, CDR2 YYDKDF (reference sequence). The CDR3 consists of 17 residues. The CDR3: CATRRLAGAQLESEQYF. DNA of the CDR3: TGTGCCACCCGCAGACTAGCGGGAGCCCAATTGGAAAGCGAGCAGTACTTC.

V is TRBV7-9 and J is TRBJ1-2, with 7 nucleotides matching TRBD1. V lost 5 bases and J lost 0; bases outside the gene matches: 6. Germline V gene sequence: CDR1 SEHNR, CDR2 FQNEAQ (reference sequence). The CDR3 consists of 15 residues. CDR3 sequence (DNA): TGTGCCAGCAGCCGATTGGACAGGCCTAACTATGGCTACACCTTC. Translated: CASSRLDRPNYGYTF.

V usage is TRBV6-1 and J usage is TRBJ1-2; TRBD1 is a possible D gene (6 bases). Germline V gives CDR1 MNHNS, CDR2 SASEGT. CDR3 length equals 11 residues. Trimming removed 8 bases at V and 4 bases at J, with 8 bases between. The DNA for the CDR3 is TGTGCCAGCCAGGGGTTCTATGGCTACACCTTC. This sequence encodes CASQGFYGYTF.

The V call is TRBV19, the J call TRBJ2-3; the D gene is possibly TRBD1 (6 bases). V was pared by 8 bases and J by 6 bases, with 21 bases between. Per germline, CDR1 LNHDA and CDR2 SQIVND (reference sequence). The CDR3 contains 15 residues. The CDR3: CASVPTGSRVDTQYF. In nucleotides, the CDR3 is TGTGCCAGTGTTCCCACAGGGTCCCGCGTGGATACGCAGTATTTT.

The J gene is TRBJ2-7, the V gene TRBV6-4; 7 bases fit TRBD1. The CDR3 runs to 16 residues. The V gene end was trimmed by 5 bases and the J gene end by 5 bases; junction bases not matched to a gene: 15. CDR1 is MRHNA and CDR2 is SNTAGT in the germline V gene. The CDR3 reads CASSYPGGQRVHEQYF. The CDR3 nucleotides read TGTGCCAGCAGTTATCCAGGGGGACAGAGGGTCCACGAGCAGTACTTC.

In nucleotides, the CDR3 is TGTGCCAGCAGCGCCGGGACAGGGAACTACGAGCAGTACTTC. This codes for CASSAGTGNYEQYF. The rearrangement uses TRBV6-5 and TRBJ2-7; 9 positions match TRBD1. The junction had 6 bases not matched to a gene; V was cut back by 6 bases and J by 3 bases. This CDR3 contains 14 residues. The V gene's germline CDR1 is MNHEY and CDR2 SVGAGI.

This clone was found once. This chain's CDR3 is CASTPFTRDINQPQHF. CDR3 sequence (DNA): TGTGCCAGTACCCCTTTTACCCGGGACATCAATCAGCCCCAGCATTTT. The rearrangement links TRBV19 to TRBJ1-5, with D perhaps TRBD1 (6 bases). The germline gives CDR1 LNHDA, CDR2 SQIVND (reference sequence). This CDR3 is 16 amino acids long. The V and J ends lost 7 bases and 3 bases respectively, with 19 bases between them.

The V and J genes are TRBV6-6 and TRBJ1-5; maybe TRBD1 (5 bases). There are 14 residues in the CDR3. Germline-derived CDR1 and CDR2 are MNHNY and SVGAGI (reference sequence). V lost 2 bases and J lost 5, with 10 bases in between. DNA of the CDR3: TGTGCCAGCAGTTACGGGGGGTCGGATCAGCCCCAGCATTTT. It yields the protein CASSYGGSDQPQHF.